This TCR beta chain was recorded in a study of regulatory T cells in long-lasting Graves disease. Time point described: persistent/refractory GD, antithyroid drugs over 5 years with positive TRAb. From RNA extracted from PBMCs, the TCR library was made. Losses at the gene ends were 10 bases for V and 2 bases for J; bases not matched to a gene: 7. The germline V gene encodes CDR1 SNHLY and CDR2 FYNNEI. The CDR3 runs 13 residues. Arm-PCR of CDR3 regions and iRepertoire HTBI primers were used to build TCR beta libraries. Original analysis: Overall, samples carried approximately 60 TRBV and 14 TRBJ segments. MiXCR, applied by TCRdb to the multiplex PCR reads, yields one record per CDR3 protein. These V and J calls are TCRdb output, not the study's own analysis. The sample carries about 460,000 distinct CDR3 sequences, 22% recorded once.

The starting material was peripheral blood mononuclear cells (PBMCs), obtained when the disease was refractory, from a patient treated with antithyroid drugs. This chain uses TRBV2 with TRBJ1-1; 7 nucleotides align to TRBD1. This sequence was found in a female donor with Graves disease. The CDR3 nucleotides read TGTGCCACCAGCGACAGGGAAAACACTGAAGCTTTCTTT. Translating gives CATSDRENTEAFF. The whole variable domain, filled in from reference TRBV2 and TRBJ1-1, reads EPEVTQTPSHQVTQMGQEVILRCVPISNHLYFYWYRQILGQKVEFLVSFYNNEISEKSEIFDDQFSVERPDGSNFTLKIRSTKLEDSAMYFCATSDRENTEAFFGQGTRLTVV.